This TCR beta chain was profiled in a study of post-analysis software for immune sequencing data. Whole-study context: There were relapsing-remitting, secondary progressive and progressive-relapsing multiple sclerosis among the disease courses included.

This clonotype came up a few times. The antigen remains undetermined. Unique molecular identifiers had been added to the TCR beta cDNA libraries. TCRdb re-called the PCR reads through MiXCR, storing one row per CDR3 protein. The sample includes roughly 600,000 distinct CDR3 sequences, roughly two fifths of them seen just once. Germline CDR1 reads MNHEY; CDR2 reads SVGAGI. The CDR3 consists of 13 residues. Between the trimmed V and J ends, which lost 7 bases and 5 bases, there was a span of 15 bases. Study observations and caveats: Patients had higher frequencies than controls of a few TRBV segments, including TRBV5-6, TRBV5-1 and TRBV20-1. Multiple sclerosis was associated with a significant reduction in normalized Chao1 diversity relative to controls.

The TCR sequence derives from a girl between 5 and 17 years old with multiple sclerosis. The chain combines TRBV6-5 with TRBJ2-7; no clear D gene. Sample: blood. CDR3 protein: CASIPDTGHEQYF. Written as DNA, the CDR3 is TGTGCCAGCATTCCCGACACGGGCCACGAGCAGTACTTC.